This TCR beta chain was sequenced for a study of OX40 agonist ivuxolimab in advanced cancers. Germline V gene lookup returns CDR1 SNHLY and CDR2 FYNNEI. With 8 bases clipped from V and 5 bases from J, the junction kept 6 bases outside the gene matches. The length of the CDR3 is 14 residues. The protocol was immunoSEQ multiplex PCR, while the TCRdb copy is restricted to in-frame clones and leaves out a portion. Counted here are almost 65,000 clones, around 83% occurring once; the ten biggest clones make up 0.7%. This clone has only a few counts. The source of this sequence is an adult with an advanced solid tumor such as melanoma, head and neck, liver or kidney cancer. The input for sequencing was CD4+ or CD8+ T cells sorted from blood, taken in a trial of the OX40 agonist ivuxolimab. The chain uses TRBV2 and TRBJ2-1; 10 nucleotides agree with TRBD1. The CDR3 here is CASQAGTGDNEQFF. For the CDR3, the DNA is TGTGCCAGCCAGGCCGGGACAGGGGACAATGAGCAGTTCTTC.